This T cell receptor beta chain was profiled in a study of shared clonotypes between healthy human individuals (dated by TCRdb to the early 2020s). Background on the whole study: A couple of women and a few men aged 18 to 49 years were included in the cohort. For each donor, CD4 naive and CD4 memory were each run on three plates, CD8 naive on two plates, and CD8 memory on one plate. To estimate repertoire size and how much clonotype sharing occurs between individuals, the study deeply sequenced the blood TCR repertoires of several healthy adults. Libraries were prepared and TCR repertoires were sequenced by different laboratories using diverse techniques, in order to increase sequencing depth and limit assay-specific biases. Per donor, leukapheresis produced somewhere between about 0.9 and 10 billion PBMCs. Results and caveats for the whole study, not just this receptor: Naive subsets generally had larger estimated clonotype richness than memory subsets did. Even with the large sequencing depth, rarefaction of the sorted-subset datasets indicated that sequencing was incomplete. Based on pairwise subsampling, the degree of clonotype sharing among donors was expected to be affected by sequencing depth. Sharing across several donors was observed for around 4.8% of naive CD4, around 3.5% of naive CD8, about 2.5% of memory CD4, and roughly 0.4% of memory CD8 clonotypes. Compared with non-shared clonotypes, the clonotypes found in all four sorted-subset donors had higher generation probabilities. The genetic and exposure-history diversity represented was limited by the small number of donors. Sampling was restricted to blood, and TCR repertoires in tissue are likely to differ from TCR repertoires in blood.

For the CD8 naive samples, CD45RO-negative cells were positively selected for CCR7, yielding a CD45RA+CCR7+ population from which TemRA cells were excluded. Donors were healthy HIV-negative adults with no recently reported acute infections or vaccinations. All donors were Caucasian adults living in Nashville, Tennessee, USA. Blood was collected by leukapheresis, and PBMCs were isolated by Ficoll-Histopaque density gradient centrifugation and then cryopreserved in liquid nitrogen vapor phase. Analytical flow cytometry was used to check the purity and quantity of each magnetically sorted T cell population. From each sorted fraction, genomic DNA was isolated and quantified by UV absorbance on a Nanodrop 2000c. The CDR3 numbers 15 residues from cysteine through phenylalanine. Left in the record is the CDR3 DNA by itself, 45 bases read in frame from the first base. In the germline V gene, CDR1 corresponds to SGHTA and CDR2 to FQGTGA. V trim: 6 bases; J trim: 3 bases; unmatched bases: 6.

About this clone itself: It has no known antigen specificity. It has no much larger one-base neighbor in the sample; base qualities were not kept.

TCR CDR3 regions were amplified from genomic DNA by multiplex PCR using the deep immunoSEQ assay. Extracted genomic DNA from each cell subset was spread evenly across all wells of several immunoSEQ 96-well plates, with each plate serving as a replicate. For sorted subsets, roughly 0.2 ug genomic DNA, equal to some 28,000 T cell genomes, was loaded into each replicate PCR. Purified libraries were quantified with a Qubit 3.0 fluorometer, sized on a Bioanalyzer 2100, and re-quantified with the KAPA Library Quantification kit. A separate single-read 150-cycle Illumina NextSeq 550 flow cell was used to sequence each immunoSEQ 96-well plate. As for the authors' bioinformatics: Because only junctional sequences without quality scores were contained in the immunoSEQ output, filtering matching that applied to full-length reads could not be performed. To assign V/J genes and CDR3, sequences were annotated against IMGT germline references using PyIR, a Python wrapper for IgBLAST v1.9. Reads were filtered out if the reads had weak V/J assignments (E-value above 1e-6), no CDR3, stop codons, out-of-frame junctions, or ambiguous translated residues. A V3J clonotype was defined by an identical inferred V gene, J gene, and CDR3 amino acid sequence. To compute the percentage overlap between repertoires, the number of shared unique clonotypes was divided by the size of the smaller repertoire. Repertoire richness was assessed with RTK rarefaction, the Chao1 estimator, and Recon v2.1 estimates of unobserved clonotypes. For all TCRbeta clonotypes obtained by the gDNA method from four donors, generation probabilities were computed with OLGA. TCRdb limited this immuneACCESS table to in-frame rearrangements with V and J called. A share of clones is missing; checked studies link under half to unresolved V genes, and the rest is unexplained. V, J and clone size are those of that table, while D and trimming were read from the DNA. The sample table records about 800,000 clones; 90% to 97% of these occur just once. The top ten clones comprise 0.2% to 0.25% of the sample.

What was sequenced was naive CD8+ T cells sorted from blood. The cell subset or site tag for this specimen amounts to: CD45RA+CCR7+. The chain couples TRBV7-3 to TRBJ2-3, with TRBD2 matching 10 junction bases. The clonotype was recovered from a man aged 30 to 45 in good health. The CDR3 region reads CASRRSGRVTDTQYF. The sequenced DNA is TGTGCCAGCAGAAGAAGCGGGAGGGTGACAGATACGCAGTATTTT.